Given below is one T cell receptor beta chain in context. These data are taken from a study of OX40 agonist ivuxolimab in advanced cancers. Method: immunoSEQ multiplex PCR; TCRdb's copy keeps in-frame clones and lacks some. This sample has about 150,000 clones, with 90% to 95% found just once. V gave up 1 base and J gave up 0 bases, with 10 bases separating them. Looked up from germline, CDR1 is MNHEY and CDR2 is SVGAGI. The CDR3 extends over 15 amino acids. The specimen was CD4+ or CD8+ T cells sorted from blood, collected in a trial of the OX40 agonist ivuxolimab. The chain recombines TRBV6-5 with TRBJ2-7; the D is unclear. The sequence was collected from an adult with an advanced solid tumor such as melanoma, head and neck, liver or kidney cancer. The CDR3 reads CASSYYLTASYEQYF. In DNA, the CDR3 is TGTGCCAGCAGTTACTATTTGACGGCCTCCTACGAGCAGTACTTC.